These T cell receptor beta chains were read from a single sample in a study of response to subunit inactivated influenza vaccine. TCRdb ran MiXCR on the RT-PCR reads and lists one entry per CDR3 protein. The repertoire holds about 500,000 distinct CDR3 sequences, with roughly 13% as singletons. This material consisted of PBMCs from blood, taken around seven weeks after vaccination. All receptors come from a man in his fifties who received an inactivated influenza vaccine. Both conserved end residues are part of each CDR3. A D gene is named only where the DNA matches it firmly. Rows may omit the clone size; those that give it use once, few, many or a size class.

few	TRBV4-2	TRBJ2-1	TRBD1	TGTGCCAGCAGCCAAGGTCCCCGGGACAGGGCAGGCTACAATGAGCAGTTCTTC	CASSQGPRDRAGYNEQFF
NA	TRBV6-6	TRBJ2-7	TRBD1	TGTGCCAGCAGCCAAACAGGGGTTTGGGAGCAGTACTTC	CASSQTGVWEQYF
NA	TRBV5-1	TRBJ2-7	TRBD1	TGCGCCAGCACCCCCCTCGACAGGGGAGGGCAGTACTTC	CASTPLDRGGQYF
NA	TRBV7-6	TRBJ2-7	NA	TGTGCCAGCAGCTTAGATGGCGGGACCTCCTACGAGCAGTACTTC	CASSLDGGTSYEQYF
many	TRBV29-1	TRBJ2-3	NA	TGCAGCGTTGAAGATCCCCCCGAGGATACGCAGTATTTT	CSVEDPPEDTQYF
few	TRBV6-1	TRBJ2-1	TRBD2	TGTGCCAGCAGAACATTCAGCGGGAGGGGCAATGAGCAGTTCTTC	CASRTFSGRGNEQFF
NA	TRBV20-1	TRBJ2-3	NA	TGCAGTGCTAGACAGCTGAGTACTAGCACAGATACGCAGAATTTT	CSARQLSTSTDTQNF
few	TRBV11-2	TRBJ2-2	NA	TGTGCCAGCAGCCCCCAGGGGCAGTTGGGCGCGAACACCGGGGAGCTGTTTTTT	CASSPQGQLGANTGELFF
few	TRBV6-5	TRBJ1-1	NA	TGTGCCAGCAGTTACTCTGCACGGACTGAAGCTTTCTTT	CASSYSARTEAFF
NA	TRBV7-9	TRBJ2-1	TRBD2	TGTGCCAGCAGCTCCGCCTCTAGCGGCTCCTACAATGAGCAGTTCTTC	CASSSASSGSYNEQFF
many	TRBV6-1	TRBJ1-1	NA	TGTGCCAGCACCGTGGCGACAGGAATGAACACTGAAGCTTTCTTT	CASTVATGMNTEAFF
NA	TRBV19	TRBJ2-3	NA	TGTGCCAGTCGTCCCGGGAACTTCGGAGATACGCAGTATTTT	CASRPGNFGDTQYF
few	TRBV28	TRBJ1-2	NA	TGTGCCAGCAGTTTAAAGACAGGCTATGGCTACACCTTC	CASSLKTGYGYTF
many	TRBV5-1	TRBJ1-2	NA	TGCGCCAGCAGCTTGGCTTCGCAGTTGAACTATGGCTACACCTTC	CASSLASQLNYGYTF
NA	TRBV27	TRBJ2-2	NA	TGTGCCAGCAGTTTATCGTACAGGGTGGGGACCGGGGAGCTGTTTTTT	CASSLSYRVGTGELFF
NA	TRBV6-4	TRBJ2-3	NA	TGTGCCAGCAGTGACGGGGGGGCCACAGATACGCAGTATTTT	CASSDGGATDTQYF
NA	TRBV29-1	TRBJ1-5	TRBD1	TGCAGCGTTTCGATACAGGGGGAAAATCAGCCCCAGCATTTT	CSVSIQGENQPQHF
few	TRBV20-1	TRBJ1-2	NA	TGCAGTGCTAAAAAGGCGGGGGGGTTGATCGACGGCTACACCTTC	CSAKKAGGLIDGYTF
many	TRBV7-2	TRBJ1-6	TRBD1	TGTGCCAGCAGTCCAGGGGGCATCAATTCACCCCTCCACTTT	CASSPGGINSPLHF
many	TRBV12-3/TRBV12-4	TRBJ2-1	TRBD2	TGTGCCAGCACCTCCCTGGGGCGGGGGGGAATCTGGGAGCAGTTCTTC	CASTSLGRGGIWEQFF
NA	TRBV12-3/TRBV12-4	TRBJ2-1	TRBD2	TGTGCCAGCAGTTTCACGGGAGGGAACGATGAGCAGTTCTTC	CASSFTGGNDEQFF
NA	TRBV5-4	TRBJ2-5	TRBD1	TGTGCCAGCAGCAATCGACAGGGGGCGAGTGAGACCCAGTACTTC	CASSNRQGASETQYF
few	TRBV12-3/TRBV12-4	TRBJ1-1	NA	TGTGCCAGCAGTTCCCGCGGCCTCATGGCAGTTTTCTTT	CASSSRGLMAVFF
many	TRBV24-1	TRBJ2-2	TRBD1	TGTGCCACCAGTGATTTTCGGGACAGGGGGGACGGGGAGCTGTTTTTT	CATSDFRDRGDGELFF
NA	TRBV5-6	TRBJ2-5	TRBD2	TGTGCCAGCAGCTATAGCGGGGGGAAGAGAGAGACCCAGTACTTC	CASSYSGGKRETQYF
NA	TRBV10-1	TRBJ2-7	TRBD1	TGCGCCAGCAGTGACCATGGGACAGGCCAACGCGAGCAGTACTTC	CASSDHGTGQREQYF